The 30 T cell receptor beta chains given below trace back to one sample, sequenced in a study of TIL therapy for anti-PD-1-resistant metastatic lung cancer. Described time point: pre-treatment sample, taken before nivolumab and TIL therapy. Most excised metastases sampled were pleural nodules or supraclavicular lymph nodes. The immunoSEQ assay was v3. The repertoire was sequenced with immunoSEQ multiplex PCR; TCRdb's copy has only in-frame clones and lacks some. The sample lists some 90,000 clones; around 71% were seen once. The source material was tumor tissue, sampled at baseline. All receptors derive from a person between 30 and 80 years old with non-small cell lung cancer.

This CDR3 is CASSPGTSQDEQFF. The CDR3, as DNA: TGTGCCAGCTCACCCGGGACTAGCCAGGATGAGCAGTTCTTC. The rearrangement joins TRBV18 to TRBJ2-1; TRBD2 aligns across 9 bases. CDR3 length equals 14 residues. V gave up 3 bases and J gave up 8 bases; unmatched junction bases: 5. The germline V gene encodes CDR1 KGHSH and CDR2 LQKENI.

This clone has only one observation. This chain links TRBV27 with TRBJ1-1; weak D call: TRBD1 (5 bases). V lost 3 bases to trimming and J lost 2 bases, with 7 bases between them. This CDR3 comprises 13 residues. Germline V gene sequence: CDR1 MNHEY, CDR2 SMNVEV (reference sequence). CDR3 loop: CASSLWTNTEAFF. CDR3 nucleotides: TGTGCCAGCAGTTTGTGGACAAACACTGAAGCTTTCTTT.

The rearrangement joins TRBV6-6 to TRBJ2-5; tentative D call: TRBD2 (6 bases). Trimming left V 7 bases short and J 0 bases short, with 12 bases between. The germline CDR1 and CDR2 sequences are MNHNY and SVGAGI (reference sequence). This CDR3 has 14 residues. The CDR3 DNA sequence: TGTGCCAGCACTCCGGGAGCCTACCAAGAGACCCAGTACTTC. Residues: CASTPGAYQETQYF.

The J gene is TRBJ2-7, the V gene TRBV3-1 (or the pseudogene TRBV3-2); tentative D call: TRBD1 (5 bases). Per germline, CDR1 LGHDT and CDR2 YNNKEL (reference sequence). V lost 3 bases and J 0 bases, leaving 9 bases between the germline ends. The CDR3 covers 14 residues. In DNA, the CDR3 is TGTGCCAGCAGCCAGTTTGACAGCTCCTACGAGCAGTACTTC. Translating gives CASSQFDSSYEQYF.

J is TRBJ2-1 and V is TRBV27, with 13 bases aligning to TRBD2. V lost 6 bases and J lost 7; bases outside the gene matches: 9. There are 16 residues in the CDR3. Germline CDR1 MNHEY, CDR2 SMNVEV (reference sequence). The CDR3 is CASSRLAGGDMNEQFF. The CDR3 nucleotides read TGTGCCAGCAGCCGACTAGCGGGAGGCGATATGAATGAGCAGTTCTTC.

This chain links TRBV7-2 with TRBJ2-3; D tentatively fits TRBD1 or TRBD2 (5 bases each). The V gene's germline CDR1 is SGHTA and CDR2 FQGNSA. Deletions cut 5 bases from V and 2 bases from J, with 11 bases between. This CDR3 is 14 amino acids long. The CDR3 sequence is CASSPPGATDTQYF. The DNA of the CDR3 is TGTGCCAGCAGCCCCCCCGGGGCCACAGATACGCAGTATTTT.

V gene TRBV7-9 combines with J gene TRBJ1-5, with 9 bases aligning to TRBD1. V shed 5 bases and J 3 bases; nucleotides not matched to a gene: 8. CDR3 length: 16 amino acids. Germline lookup yields CDR1 SEHNR and CDR2 FQNEAQ (reference sequence). This CDR3 is CASSHIGTGNNQPQHF. CDR3 in DNA: TGTGCCAGCAGCCACATCGGGACAGGGAACAATCAGCCCCAGCATTTT.

The V and J genes are TRBV2 and TRBJ2-1, with 10 bases that match TRBD2. The CDR3 totals 15 residues. With 6 bases clipped from V and 4 bases from J, the junction kept 6 bases outside the gene matches. The V gene's germline CDR1 is SNHLY and CDR2 FYNNEI. CDR3 coding DNA: TGTGCCAGCAGAGAAACTAGCGGGGTATACAATGAGCAGTTCTTC. Protein sequence: CASRETSGVYNEQFF.

The table lists this clone with a count of one. This rearrangement joins TRBV5-4 to TRBJ2-6, with D perhaps matching TRBD1 (5 bases). There are 17 residues in the CDR3. The germline CDR1 and CDR2 sequences are SGHNT and YYREEE (reference sequence). Trimming removed 0 bases at V and 2 bases at J, with 12 bases between. CDR3 protein: CASSLGQIGPGANVLTF. In DNA, the CDR3 is TGTGCCAGCAGCTTGGGACAGATCGGCCCTGGGGCCAACGTCCTGACTTTC. Full variable domain (missing parts from reference TRBV5-4 and TRBJ2-6): ETGVTQSPTHLIKTRGQQVTLRCSSQSGHNTVSWYQQALGQGPQFIFQYYREEENGRGNFPPRFSGLQFPNYSSELNVNALELDDSALYLCASSLGQIGPGANVLTFGAGSRLTVL.

A few counts support this clone. This chain uses TRBV5-4 with TRBJ2-7, with 11 bases matching TRBD2. J was trimmed by 6 bases and V by 3 bases; bases with no gene match: 5. Germline lookup yields CDR1 SGHNT and CDR2 YYREEE (reference sequence). CDR3 length equals 14 residues. The CDR3 loop reads CASSSTGTSGEQYF. CDR3 DNA: TGTGCCAGCAGCTCCACCGGGACTAGCGGCGAGCAGTACTTC.

The chain recombines TRBV19 with TRBJ2-3; tentatively, D is TRBD2 (7 bases). The CDR3 totals 15 residues. V was cut by 3 bases and J by 4 bases, with 14 bases left in between. Germline values: CDR1 LNHDA, CDR2 SQIVND (reference sequence). The CDR3, as DNA: TGTGCCAGTAGTATGGGCGGGGGCCTCTCAGATACGCAGTATTTT. This sequence encodes CASSMGGGLSDTQYF.

In its sample, this clone was seen a few times. The chain carries TRBV19 and TRBJ2-5; 9 bases map to TRBD2. The V gene end was trimmed by 9 bases and the J gene end by 3 bases; junction bases not matched to a gene: 5. The CDR3 has 13 residues. Germline V gene lookup returns CDR1 LNHDA and CDR2 SQIVND (reference sequence). The DNA of the CDR3 is TGTGCCAGCGGACTAGCGAACAAAGAGACCCAGTACTTC. It translates to CASGLANKETQYF.

This sequence joins TRBV6-5 and TRBJ2-7, with TRBD1 matching 7 bases. This CDR3 spans 12 amino acids. V lost 9 bases to trimming and J lost 6 bases; unmatched junction nucleotides: 8. Germline CDR1 and CDR2: MNHEY and SVGAGI. The CDR3, as DNA: TGTGCCAGTTGGGACAGACGAGGCGAGCAGTACTTC. Amino acid sequence: CASWDRRGEQYF.

This chain joins TRBV6-4 and TRBJ2-7, with D perhaps matching TRBD1 or TRBD2 (6 bases each). Per germline, CDR1 MRHNA and CDR2 SNTAGT. The V and J ends lost 2 bases and 6 bases respectively, with 11 bases between them. The CDR3 is 13 amino acids. CDR3 bases: TGTGCCAGCAGTGACGGGGGGCTGAGCGAGCAGTACTTC. Amino acid sequence: CASSDGGLSEQYF.

Many counts were recorded for this clone. CDR3 sequence (DNA): TGTGCCTGGAGGGAATTGGGCAGCCCCGGGGAGCTGTTTTTT. Protein: CAWRELGSPGELFF. J is TRBJ2-2 and V is TRBV30, with no clear D. Germline V gene sequence: CDR1 GTSNPN, CDR2 SVGIG (reference sequence). With 3 bases removed from V and 6 bases from J, the gap between germline ends came to 14 bases. The CDR3 has 14 residues.

This clone was seen a few times. The chain uses TRBV5-6 and TRBJ1-4; 8 positions match TRBD1. V lost 2 bases to trimming and J lost 3 bases; unmatched junction nucleotides: 3. The CDR3 runs to 15 residues. Germline V lookup: CDR1 SGHDT, CDR2 YYEEEE. The CDR3 DNA sequence: TGTGCCAGCAGCTTCACAGGGGGACCTAATGAAAAACTGTTTTTT. Translation: CASSFTGGPNEKLFF.

J is TRBJ2-1 and V is TRBV5-1; 7 nucleotides match TRBD2. This CDR3 region has 13 residues. Germline CDR1 is SGHRS and CDR2 is YFSETQ. The ends lost 6 bases at V and 10 bases at J; junction bases unmatched: 10. The CDR3 loop is CASTWGGGEEQFF. CDR3 sequence (DNA): TGCGCCAGCACCTGGGGGGGAGGAGAGGAGCAGTTCTTC.

This rearrangement joins TRBV7-9 to TRBJ2-2; D may be TRBD1 (5 bases). Germline V CDR1 and CDR2: SEHNR, FQNEAQ (reference sequence). The CDR3 extends over 12 amino acids. The CDR3 loop reads CAGQGNTGELFF. CDR3 sequence (DNA): TGTGCGGGGCAGGGGAACACCGGGGAGCTGTTTTTT. The whole variable domain, filled in from reference TRBV7-9 and TRBJ2-2, reads DTGVSQNPRHKITKRGQNVTFRCDPISEHNRLYWYRQTLGQGPEFLTYFQNEAQLEKSRLLSDRFSAERPKGSFSTLEIQRTEQGDSAMYLCAGQGNTGELFFGEGSRLTVL.

V usage is TRBV6-2 or TRBV6-3 and J usage is TRBJ2-3; no reliable D call. Germline V lookup: CDR1 MNHEY, CDR2 SVGEGT. This CDR3 has 10 residues. V was trimmed by 5 bases and J by 7 bases, leaving 4 bases between them. DNA of the CDR3: TGTGCCAGCAGTCCCCATACGCAGTATTTT. As protein: CASSPHTQYF.

The V and J genes are TRBV29-1 and TRBJ2-1; D tentatively reads TRBD1 or TRBD2 (6 bases each). The ends were cut back, 7 bases at V and 6 bases at J, with 16 bases in the middle. The V gene's germline CDR1 is SQVTM and CDR2 ANQGSEA. This CDR3 contains 13 residues. CDR3 nucleotides: TGCAGCGCCGAAGGGGGGACCTTCAATGAGCAGTTCTTC. Translating it yields CSAEGGTFNEQFF.

The J gene is TRBJ1-2, the V gene TRBV2; 7 bases fit TRBD1. V trimming: 1 base; J trimming: 1 base; junction bases outside the gene matches: 0. CDR1 SNHLY and CDR2 FYNNEI come from the germline V gene. This CDR3 has 14 amino acids. Here the CDR3 reads CASSEDRGNYGYTF. DNA of the CDR3: TGTGCCAGCAGTGAAGACAGGGGTAACTATGGCTACACCTTC.

This clone was detected a few times. The CDR3 loop is CASSANSGSSYEQYF. CDR3 sequence (DNA): TGTGCCAGCAGCGCTAATAGCGGGAGCTCCTACGAGCAGTACTTC. The V and J genes are TRBV9 and TRBJ2-7; 9 bases fit TRBD2. This CDR3 contains 15 residues. Trimming removed 3 bases from V and 0 bases from J; junction bases left unmatched: 4. Germline V gene sequence: CDR1 SGDLS, CDR2 YYNGEE.

This clone was detected only a few times. The J gene is TRBJ2-7, the V gene TRBV18; the D gene is possibly TRBD2 (6 bases). The V and J ends lost 2 bases and 1 base respectively, with 18 bases between them. The germline CDR1 and CDR2 sequences are KGHSH and LQKENI. The CDR3 consists of 17 residues. The CDR3 spells CASSPKVSGDGSYEQYF. The CDR3 DNA is TGTGCCAGCTCACCAAAGGTATCGGGGGACGGGTCCTACGAGCAGTACTTC. Based on the CDR3 plus reference TRBV18 and TRBJ2-7, the full variable domain is NAGVMQNPRHLVRRRGQEARLRCSPMKGHSHVYWYRQLPEEGLKFMVYLQKENIIDESGMPKERFSAEFPKEGPSILRIQQVVRGDSAAYFCASSPKVSGDGSYEQYFGPGTRLTVT.

The chain joins TRBV6-2 or TRBV6-3 to TRBJ1-5; no reliable D call. Germline V gene sequence: CDR1 MNHEY, CDR2 SVGEGT. The CDR3 sequence is 13 residues long. The germline V and J ends were trimmed by 4 bases and 6 bases, with 10 bases remaining between them. The CDR3 here is CASSLGGVQPQHF. As DNA, the CDR3 is TGTGCCAGCAGTTTAGGCGGGGTTCAGCCCCAGCATTTT.

CDR3 region: CASSEAAGGTGELFF. DNA for the CDR3: TGTGCCAGCAGCGAGGCCGCAGGGGGCACCGGGGAGCTGTTTTTT. The chain uses TRBV11-3 and TRBJ2-2; 7 nucleotides agree with TRBD1. Germline V gives CDR1 SGHNT, CDR2 YENEEA. Trimming took 5 bases from V and 4 from J; bases not matched to a gene: 7. CDR3 length: 15 residues.

This clone has only one observation. This rearrangement joins TRBV30 to TRBJ2-2; D is unclear. Deletions cut 4 bases from V and 0 bases from J, with 9 bases between. Germline lookup yields CDR1 GTSNPN and CDR2 SVGIG (reference sequence). The CDR3 has 14 amino acids. The CDR3 DNA reads TGTGCCTGGATGTGGCAGGCGAACACCGGGGAGCTGTTTTTT. As protein: CAWMWQANTGELFF.

The rearrangement uses TRBV19 and TRBJ1-5; D perhaps matches TRBD1 (6 bases). V was clipped by 4 bases and J by 6 bases, with 19 bases between them. CDR3 length equals 16 residues. The germline gives CDR1 LNHDA, CDR2 SQIVND (reference sequence). The CDR3 DNA reads as TGTGCCAGTAGTACGGGACAAGGAGGTCCTTTTCAGCCCCAGCATTTT. Its protein product is CASSTGQGGPFQPQHF.

The chain joins TRBV28 to TRBJ2-7; 7 bases map to TRBD1. CDR3 length: 15 residues. V was clipped by 6 bases and J by 6 bases; unmatched bases: 14. The germline CDR1 and CDR2 sequences are MDHEN and SYDVKM. DNA of the CDR3: TGTGCCAGCAGCAGCCTTGGGACAGCACTTGGCGAGCAGTACTTC. Protein sequence: CASSSLGTALGEQYF.

V and J are TRBV5-1 and TRBJ2-5, with TRBD2 matching over 7 bases. The J segment lost 4 bases and the V segment lost 4 bases, leaving 7 bases of the junction unmatched. The CDR3 extends over 14 amino acids. Germline V CDR1 and CDR2: SGHRS, YFSETQ. CDR3 coding DNA: TGCGCCAGCAGCCTTGGGGGAGGGAGAGAGACCCAGTACTTC. It encodes CASSLGGGRETQYF.

The table lists this clone with a count of one. The V and J genes are TRBV21-1 and TRBJ1-2. TRBV21-1 is a listed pseudogene. The CDR3 is 16 amino acids. This CDR3 reads CASSKGEPVPIYGYTF. The CDR3, as DNA: TGTGCCAGCAGCAAAGGAGAACCAGTGCCGATATATGGCTACACCTTC.